The rows below give T cell receptor beta chains drawn from one sample of a study of immune evolution from preneoplasia to lung adenocarcinoma. Clones were read by immunoSEQ multiplex PCR, and TCRdb kept only the in-frame ones, dropping some. The profile shows approximately 9,100 clones, approximately 83% of them singletons. The material sequenced was FFPE minimally invasive lung adenocarcinoma tissue. These receptors originate from a person aged 70 to 79 with lung adenocarcinoma. Each CDR3 is given with its conserved first and last residue. D genes are given only for firm matches. A clone size is listed for some rows: how often the clone was seen (once, few, many), or a class if it is expanded.

v_call	d_call	j_call	clone_size	cdr3_aa	cdr3_nt
TRBV18	.	TRBJ2-7	.	CASSPTVHEQYF	TGTGCCAGCTCACCTACCGTCCACGAGCAGTACTTC
TRBV4-1	TRBD1	TRBJ1-2	.	CASSQKTGGTYGYTF	TGCGCCAGCAGCCAAAAAACAGGGGGGACCTATGGCTACACCTTC
TRBV5-1	TRBD1	TRBJ1-1	.	CASSSDREGTEVFF	TGCGCCAGCAGCTCCGACAGGGAGGGGACTGAAGTTTTCTTT
TRBV5-1	.	TRBJ2-5	.	CASSLLQGRETQYF	TGCGCCAGCAGCTTGCTCCAGGGGAGGGAGACCCAGTACTTC
TRBV5-1	TRBD1	TRBJ2-5	.	CASSSPGQGEKTQYF	TGCGCCAGCAGCTCCCCGGGACAGGGGGAAAAGACCCAGTACTTC
TRBV7-9	TRBD1	TRBJ1-2	once	CASSLGTANYGYTF	TGTGCCAGCAGCTTGGGGACAGCTAACTATGGCTACACCTTC
TRBV18	.	TRBJ2-3	.	CASSATDTQYF	TGTGCCAGCTCCGCCACAGATACGCAGTATTTT
TRBV19	.	TRBJ1-2	few	CASTGDDGYTF	TGTGCCAGTACAGGGGACGATGGCTACACCTTC
TRBV6-1	.	TRBJ1-6	.	CASSPRLNSPLHF	TGTGCCAGCAGTCCCAGACTTAATTCACCCCTCCACTTT
TRBV27	TRBD1	TRBJ2-7	.	CASSPRTGIGWGEQYF	TGTGCCAGCAGTCCTCGGACAGGCATCGGTTGGGGCGAGCAGTACTTC
TRBV19	TRBD1	TRBJ1-6	once	CASSAGTDNSPLHF	TGTGCCAGTAGTGCAGGGACAGATAATTCACCCCTCCACTTT
TRBV7-2	TRBD1	TRBJ1-6	.	CASSLGQGLGSPLHF	TGTGCCAGCAGCTTGGGACAGGGATTGGGTTCACCCCTCCACTTT
TRBV29-1	.	TRBJ1-1	.	CSAHKDYTEAFF	TGCAGCGCCCACAAAGATTACACTGAAGCTTTCTTT
TRBV10-3	.	TRBJ2-1	.	CAISEDSNEQFF	TGTGCCATCAGTGAGGACAGCAATGAGCAGTTCTTC
TRBV5-1	TRBD1	TRBJ2-3	.	CASSLVGQGSTDTQYF	TGCGCCAGCAGCTTGGTTGGACAGGGGAGCACAGATACGCAGTATTTT
TRBV5-4	.	TRBJ2-7	.	CASSPRGGAYEQYF	TGTGCCAGCTCTCCGAGGGGGGGCGCCTACGAGCAGTACTTC
TRBV10-3	TRBD1	TRBJ1-2	.	CAISTDRGGYTF	TGTGCCATCAGTACGGACAGGGGAGGCTACACCTTC